This T cell receptor beta chain emerged from a study of blood T cell repertoires in COVID-19. About the research overall: Acute-phase and convalescent COVID-19 samples originated in the United States, Italy and Spain.

Profiled with immunoSEQ multiplex PCR; TCRdb holds only in-frame clones, not every one. The sample has about 120,000 clones, 83% seen once; the top ten hold over 2%. V trimming: 4 bases; J trimming: 2 bases; junction bases outside the gene matches: 5. CDR3 length: 14 amino acids. Germline assignment: CDR1 SGHAT and CDR2 FQNNGV. The sequence was obtained from a man aged 25-40 years with acute or convalescent COVID-19. The rearrangement joins TRBV11-2 to TRBJ2-7; TRBD2 matches at 7 bases. The material sequenced was peripheral blood. CDR3 sequence: CASSSPLATYEQYV. DNA of the CDR3: TGTGCCAGCAGCTCCCCACTAGCGACCTACGAGCAGTACGTC.